The TCR beta chain under discussion was sequenced for a study of cytomegalovirus exposure and HLA in healthy donors. Overall study findings and caveats: Apart from CMV serostatus, no immune exposure information was available. High specificity and sensitivity for cytomegalovirus status were reported for the classifier. In a later analysis, TCR beta V- and J-gene trimming showed a link to a missense DCLRE1C variant.

Germline-derived CDR1 and CDR2 are MNHEY and SVGAGI. J lost 5 bases, V lost 6 bases, and 10 bases had no gene match. The CDR3 is made up of 15 amino acids. As to this clone: The antigen is unknown.

While unrecorded immune exposures were likely, the donors were nominally healthy when sampled. PCR primers comprised 60 Vbeta and 13 Jbeta primers. The protocol was immunoSEQ multiplex PCR, while the TCRdb copy is restricted to in-frame clones and leaves out a portion. The data show more than 90,000 clones, 65% to 80% seen once. This sequence originates from a man aged 50-60 years in good health and CMV-seronegative. The sequencing input was PBMCs. V is TRBV6-5 and J is TRBJ1-2; 9 bases line up with TRBD1. CDR3: CASRPTGGAGYGYTF. CDR3 DNA sequence: TGTGCCAGCAGGCCCACAGGGGGCGCAGGGTATGGCTACACCTTC.